The clone carrying this T cell receptor (beta chain) was detected a few times. What it recognizes is unknown. The germline V gene encodes CDR1 MNHEY and CDR2 SVGAGI. The CDR3 extends over 15 amino acids. Trimming left V 5 bases short and J 1 base short, with 12 bases between. This sample was included in a study of cytomegalovirus exposure and HLA in healthy donors. It was with 60 Vbeta and 13 Jbeta primers that the PCR ran. Produced via immunoSEQ multiplex PCR; TCRdb's table is partial and in-frame only. This sample carries approximately 100,000 clones, about 9.4% of them seen once, and the ten largest clones take under 6%. Samples came from healthy bone marrow donors. At collection, donors were nominally healthy, but unrecorded immune exposures were probable. Study-wide points: Sequencing probably produced one cluster of sequence variants that were highly shared.

This TCR was recovered from a man in his forties in good health and CMV-seropositive. The chain uses TRBV6-5 and TRBJ1-5, with a possible D match to TRBD1 (5 bases). Sequencing used PBMCs. The CDR3 sequence: CASSGGEVSNQPQHF. CDR3 nucleotides: TGTGCCAGCAGTGGGGGGGAGGTGAGCAATCAGCCCCAGCATTTT.